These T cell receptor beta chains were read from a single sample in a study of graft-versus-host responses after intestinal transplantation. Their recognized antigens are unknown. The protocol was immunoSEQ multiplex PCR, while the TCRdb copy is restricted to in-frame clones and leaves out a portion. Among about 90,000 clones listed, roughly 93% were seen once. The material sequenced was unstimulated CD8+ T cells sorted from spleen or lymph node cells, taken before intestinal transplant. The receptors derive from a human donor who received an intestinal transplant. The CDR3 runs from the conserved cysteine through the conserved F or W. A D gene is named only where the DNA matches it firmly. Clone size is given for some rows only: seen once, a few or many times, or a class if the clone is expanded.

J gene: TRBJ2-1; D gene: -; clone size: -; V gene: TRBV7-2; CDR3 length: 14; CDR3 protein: CASSLITDSNEQFF; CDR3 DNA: TGTGCCAGCAGCTTAATAACGGACTCCAATGAGCAGTTCTTC
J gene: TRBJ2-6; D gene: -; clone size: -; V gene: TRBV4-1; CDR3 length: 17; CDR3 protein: CASSQVTFPSGANVLTF; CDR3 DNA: TGCGCCAGCAGCCAAGTTACATTCCCCTCTGGGGCCAACGTCCTGACTTTC
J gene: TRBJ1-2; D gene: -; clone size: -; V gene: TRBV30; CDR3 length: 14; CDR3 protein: CAWSPVSLVERYTF; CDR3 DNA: TGTGCCTGGAGTCCCGTTAGTTTGGTCGAGCGGTACACCTTC
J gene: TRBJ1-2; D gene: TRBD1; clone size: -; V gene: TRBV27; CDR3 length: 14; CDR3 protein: CASSLTGATNGYTF; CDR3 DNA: TGTGCCAGCAGTTTAACAGGGGCAACGAATGGCTACACCTTC
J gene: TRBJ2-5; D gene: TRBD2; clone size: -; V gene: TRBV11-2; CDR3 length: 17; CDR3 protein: CASSSPFGTSGQETQYF; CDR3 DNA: TGTGCCAGCAGCTCTCCCTTCGGGACTAGCGGTCAAGAGACCCAGTACTTC
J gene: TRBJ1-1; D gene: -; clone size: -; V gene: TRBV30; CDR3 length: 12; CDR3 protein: CAWRAIRVEAFF; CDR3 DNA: TGTGCCTGGAGGGCAATCAGGGTTGAAGCTTTCTTT
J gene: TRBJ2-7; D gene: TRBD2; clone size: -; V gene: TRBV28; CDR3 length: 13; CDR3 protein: CASSLVGGDEQYF; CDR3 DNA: TGTGCCAGCAGTTTGGTGGGAGGGGACGAGCAGTACTTC
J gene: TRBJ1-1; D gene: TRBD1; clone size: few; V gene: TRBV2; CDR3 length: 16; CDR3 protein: CASSRDRTGTNTEAFF; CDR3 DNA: TGTGCCAGCAGTCGAGATCGGACAGGGACCAACACTGAAGCTTTCTTT
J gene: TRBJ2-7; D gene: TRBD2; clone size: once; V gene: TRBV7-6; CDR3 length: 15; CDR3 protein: CASSWGLASNYEQYF; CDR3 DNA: TGTGCCAGCAGCTGGGGACTAGCGAGTAACTACGAGCAGTACTTC
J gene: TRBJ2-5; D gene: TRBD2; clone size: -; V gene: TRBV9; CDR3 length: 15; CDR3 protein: CASSASGTSGGTQYF; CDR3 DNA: TGTGCCAGCAGCGCATCCGGGACTAGCGGTGGGACCCAGTACTTC
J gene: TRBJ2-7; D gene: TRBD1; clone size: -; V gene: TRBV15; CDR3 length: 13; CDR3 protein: CATTTGQSYEQYF; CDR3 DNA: TGTGCCACCACCACGGGACAGTCCTACGAGCAGTACTTC
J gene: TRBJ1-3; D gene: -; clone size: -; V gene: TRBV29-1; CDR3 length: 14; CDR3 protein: CSVDSGRYGNTIYF; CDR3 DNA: TGCAGCGTTGACTCGGGAAGGTACGGAAACACCATATATTTT
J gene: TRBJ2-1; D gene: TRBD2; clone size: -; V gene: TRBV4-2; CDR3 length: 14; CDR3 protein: CASSQTLAGEEQFF; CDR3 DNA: TGTGCCAGCAGCCAAACGCTAGCGGGGGAGGAGCAGTTCTTC
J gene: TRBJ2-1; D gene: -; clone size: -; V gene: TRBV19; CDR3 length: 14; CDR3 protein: CASSKHDSYNEQFF; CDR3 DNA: TGTGCCAGTAGTAAACACGACAGTTACAATGAGCAGTTCTTC
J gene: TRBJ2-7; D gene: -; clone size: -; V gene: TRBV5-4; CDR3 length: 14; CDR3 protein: CASSLALASYEQYF; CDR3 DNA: TGTGCCAGCAGCTTGGCGCTAGCCTCGTACGAGCAGTACTTC
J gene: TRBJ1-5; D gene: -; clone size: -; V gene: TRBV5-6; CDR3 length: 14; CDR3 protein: CASSLAAGNQPQHF; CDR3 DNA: TGTGCCAGCAGCTTGGCGGCAGGGAATCAGCCCCAGCATTTT
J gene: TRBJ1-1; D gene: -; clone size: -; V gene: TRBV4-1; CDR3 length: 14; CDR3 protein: CASSLDRFTTEAFF; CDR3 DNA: TGCGCCAGCAGCCTAGATCGGTTCACCACTGAAGCTTTCTTT
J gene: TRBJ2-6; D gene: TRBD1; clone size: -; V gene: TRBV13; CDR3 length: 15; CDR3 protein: CASSTTGVGANVLTF; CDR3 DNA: TGTGCCAGCAGTACGACAGGGGTCGGGGCCAACGTCCTGACTTTC
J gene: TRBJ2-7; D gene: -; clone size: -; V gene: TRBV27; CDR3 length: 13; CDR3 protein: CASQAGRGYEQYF; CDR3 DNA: TGTGCCAGCCAGGCCGGGAGAGGCTACGAGCAGTACTTC
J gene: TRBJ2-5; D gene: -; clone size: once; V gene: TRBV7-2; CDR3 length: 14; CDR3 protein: CASSSFDSQETQYF; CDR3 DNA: TGTGCCAGCAGCTCATTCGACAGCCAAGAGACCCAGTACTTC
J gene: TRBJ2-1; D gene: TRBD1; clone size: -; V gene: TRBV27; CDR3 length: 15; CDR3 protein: CASSPGTAAYNEQFF; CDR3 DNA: TGTGCCAGCAGTCCCGGGACAGCAGCCTACAATGAGCAGTTCTTC
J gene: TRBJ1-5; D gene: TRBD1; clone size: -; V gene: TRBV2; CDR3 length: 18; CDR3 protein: CASSVPWDRGDSNQPQHF; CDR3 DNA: TGTGCCAGCAGCGTACCTTGGGACAGGGGGGATAGCAATCAGCCCCAGCATTTT
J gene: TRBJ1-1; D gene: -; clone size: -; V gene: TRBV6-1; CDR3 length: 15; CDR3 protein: CASSVSTGGNTEAFF; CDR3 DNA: TGTGCCAGCAGTGTTTCAACGGGAGGGAACACTGAAGCTTTCTTT
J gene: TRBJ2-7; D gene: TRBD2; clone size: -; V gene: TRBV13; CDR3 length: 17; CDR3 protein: CASSRTSGRAEAYEQYF; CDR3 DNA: TGTGCCAGCAGCAGGACTAGCGGGAGGGCCGAGGCCTACGAGCAGTACTTC
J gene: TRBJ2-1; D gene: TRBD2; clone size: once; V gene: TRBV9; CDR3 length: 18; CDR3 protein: CASSVDTSAGGYYNEQFF; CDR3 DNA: TGTGCCAGCAGCGTAGATACTTCAGCGGGGGGATACTACAATGAGCAGTTCTTC
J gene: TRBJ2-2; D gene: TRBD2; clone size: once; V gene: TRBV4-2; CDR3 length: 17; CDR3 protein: CASSPGLAGGPGGELFF; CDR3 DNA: TGTGCCAGCAGCCCGGGACTAGCGGGAGGGCCCGGCGGGGAGCTGTTTTTT
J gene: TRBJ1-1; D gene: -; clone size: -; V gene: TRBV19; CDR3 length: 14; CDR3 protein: CASSFLAGITEAFF; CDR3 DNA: TGTGCCAGTAGTTTCCTGGCAGGGATCACTGAAGCTTTCTTT
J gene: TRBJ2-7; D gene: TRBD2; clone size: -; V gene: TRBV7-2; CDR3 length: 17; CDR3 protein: CASSLASLAGGAYEQYF; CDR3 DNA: TGTGCCAGCAGCTTAGCATCCCTAGCGGGGGGGGCATACGAGCAGTACTTC
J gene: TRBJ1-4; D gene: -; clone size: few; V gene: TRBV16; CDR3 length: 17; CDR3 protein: CASSRHRRQPSDEKLFF; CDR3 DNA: TGTGCCAGCAGCCGCCACCGCCGACAGCCGAGTGATGAAAAACTGTTTTTT
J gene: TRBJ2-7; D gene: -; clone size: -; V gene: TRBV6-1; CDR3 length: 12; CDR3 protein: CATQGLAGEQYF; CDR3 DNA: TGTGCCACACAGGGTTTGGCGGGCGAGCAGTACTTC
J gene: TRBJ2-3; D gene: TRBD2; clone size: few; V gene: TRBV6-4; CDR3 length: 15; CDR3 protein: CASSISAGDTDTQYF; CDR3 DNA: TGTGCCAGCAGTATCTCAGCGGGAGACACAGATACGCAGTATTTT
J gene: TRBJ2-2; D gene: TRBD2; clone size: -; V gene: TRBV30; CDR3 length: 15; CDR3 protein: CARDGLAGNAGELFF; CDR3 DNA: TGTGCCAGGGACGGACTAGCGGGTAACGCCGGGGAGCTGTTTTTT
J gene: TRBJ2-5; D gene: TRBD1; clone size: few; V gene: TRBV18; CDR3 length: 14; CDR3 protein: CANSLRDSQETQYF; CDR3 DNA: TGTGCCAACTCACTCCGGGACAGCCAAGAGACCCAGTACTTC
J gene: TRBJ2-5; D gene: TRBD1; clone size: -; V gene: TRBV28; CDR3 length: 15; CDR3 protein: CASSPGQGGAETQYF; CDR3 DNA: TGTGCCAGCAGCCCTGGACAGGGGGGAGCGGAGACCCAGTACTTC
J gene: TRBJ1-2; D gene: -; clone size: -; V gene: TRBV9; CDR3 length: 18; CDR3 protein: CASSVEGEVQDDLYGYTF; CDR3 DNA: TGTGCCAGCAGCGTCGAAGGGGAGGTACAAGACGATCTCTATGGCTACACCTTC
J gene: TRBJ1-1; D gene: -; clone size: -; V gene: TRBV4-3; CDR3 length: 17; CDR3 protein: CASSQGINSGLNTEAFF; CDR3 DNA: TGCGCCAGCAGCCAAGGGATTAACAGTGGCTTGAACACTGAAGCTTTCTTT
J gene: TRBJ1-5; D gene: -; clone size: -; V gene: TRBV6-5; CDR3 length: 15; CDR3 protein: CASSPMGPHSQPQHF; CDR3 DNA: TGTGCCAGCAGTCCGATGGGGCCTCATTCGCAGCCCCAGCATTTT
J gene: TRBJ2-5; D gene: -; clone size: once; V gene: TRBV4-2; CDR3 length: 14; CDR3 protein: CASSQEHSEETQYF; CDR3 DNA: TGTGCCAGCAGCCAAGAACACAGTGAAGAGACCCAGTACTTC
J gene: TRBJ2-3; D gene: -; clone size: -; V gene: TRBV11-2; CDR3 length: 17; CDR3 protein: CASSPRREGSLPDTQYF; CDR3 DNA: TGTGCCAGCAGCCCAAGGAGAGAGGGAAGTCTGCCAGATACGCAGTATTTT
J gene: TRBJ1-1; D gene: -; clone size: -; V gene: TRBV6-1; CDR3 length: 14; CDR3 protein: CASSETGWGTEAFF; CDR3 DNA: TGTGCCAGCAGTGAAACAGGCTGGGGCACTGAAGCTTTCTTT
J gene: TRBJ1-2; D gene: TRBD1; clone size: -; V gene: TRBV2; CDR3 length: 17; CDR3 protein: CASSLEEGTGGLYGYTF; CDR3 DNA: TGTGCCAGCAGTCTGGAGGAAGGGACAGGGGGACTCTATGGCTACACCTTC
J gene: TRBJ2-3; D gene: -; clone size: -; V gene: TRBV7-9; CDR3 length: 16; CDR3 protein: CASSLDLATNTDTQYF; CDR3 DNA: TGTGCCAGCAGCTTAGATCTAGCGACCAACACAGATACGCAGTATTTT
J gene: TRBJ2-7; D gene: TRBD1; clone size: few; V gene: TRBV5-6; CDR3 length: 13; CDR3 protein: CASSTGTGYEQYF; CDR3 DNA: TGTGCCAGCAGTACCGGGACAGGCTACGAGCAGTACTTC
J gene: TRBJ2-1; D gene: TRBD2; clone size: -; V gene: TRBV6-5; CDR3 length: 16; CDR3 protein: CASSYEASLAGHEQFF; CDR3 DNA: TGTGCCAGCAGTTACGAAGCATCCCTAGCGGGACATGAGCAGTTCTTC
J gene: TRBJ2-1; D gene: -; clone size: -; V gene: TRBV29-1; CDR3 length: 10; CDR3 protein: CSVVGDEQFF; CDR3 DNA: TGCAGCGTGGTGGGAGATGAGCAGTTCTTC
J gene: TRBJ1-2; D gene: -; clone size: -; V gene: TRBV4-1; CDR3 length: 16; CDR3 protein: CASSQVRDSLPYGYTF; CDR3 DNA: TGCGCCAGCAGCCAAGTCCGAGACAGCCTTCCCTATGGCTACACCTTC
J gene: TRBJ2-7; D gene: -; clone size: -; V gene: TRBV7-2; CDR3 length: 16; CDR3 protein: CASSLPRSGPSYEQYF; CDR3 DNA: TGTGCCAGCAGCTTACCACGAAGCGGGCCTTCCTACGAGCAGTACTTC
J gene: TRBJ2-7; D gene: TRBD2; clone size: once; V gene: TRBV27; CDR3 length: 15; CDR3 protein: CASISGRGDPHEQYF; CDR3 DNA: TGTGCCAGCATAAGCGGGAGGGGTGATCCCCACGAGCAGTACTTC
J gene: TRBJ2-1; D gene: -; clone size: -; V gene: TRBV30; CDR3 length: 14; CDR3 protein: CAWSVASMAGEQFF; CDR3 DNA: TGTGCCTGGAGTGTAGCCTCCATGGCGGGGGAGCAGTTCTTC
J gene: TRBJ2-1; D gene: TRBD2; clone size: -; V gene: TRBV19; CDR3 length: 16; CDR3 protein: CASSLTLAVSYNEQFF; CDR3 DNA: TGTGCCAGTAGTCTCACCCTAGCGGTCTCCTACAATGAGCAGTTCTTC
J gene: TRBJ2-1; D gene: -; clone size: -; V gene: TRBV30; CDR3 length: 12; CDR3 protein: CAWSDSYNEQFF; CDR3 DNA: TGTGCCTGGAGCGACAGCTACAATGAGCAGTTCTTC
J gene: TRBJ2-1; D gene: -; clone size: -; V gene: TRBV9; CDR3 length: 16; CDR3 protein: CASSSGDPRRNNEQFF; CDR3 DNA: TGTGCCAGCAGCTCGGGGGACCCACGGAGAAACAATGAGCAGTTCTTC
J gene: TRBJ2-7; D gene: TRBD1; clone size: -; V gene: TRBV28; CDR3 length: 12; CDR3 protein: CATGTVSYEQYF; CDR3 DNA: TGTGCTACCGGGACAGTCTCCTACGAGCAGTACTTC
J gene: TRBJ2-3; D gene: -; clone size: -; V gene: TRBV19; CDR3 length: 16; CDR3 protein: CASSISNSLLVDTQYF; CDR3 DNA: TGTGCCAGTAGTATATCGAACTCCCTTTTGGTGGATACGCAGTATTTT
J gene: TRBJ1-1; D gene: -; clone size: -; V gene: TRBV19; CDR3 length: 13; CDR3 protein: CASSIAGNTGAFF; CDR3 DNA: TGTGCCAGTAGTATAGCAGGGAACACTGGAGCTTTCTTT
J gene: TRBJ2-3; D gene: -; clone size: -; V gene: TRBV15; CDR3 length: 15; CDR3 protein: CATNSEGYSTDTQYF; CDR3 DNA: TGTGCCACCAATTCAGAGGGCTATAGCACAGATACGCAGTATTTT
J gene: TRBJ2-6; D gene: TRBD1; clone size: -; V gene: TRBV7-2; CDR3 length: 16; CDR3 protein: CASSFHTGVGANVLTF; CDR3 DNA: TGTGCCAGCAGCTTCCATACAGGGGTCGGGGCCAACGTCCTGACTTTC
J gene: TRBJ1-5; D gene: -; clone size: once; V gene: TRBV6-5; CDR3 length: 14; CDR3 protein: CASRPLTDPQPQHF; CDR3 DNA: TGTGCCAGCAGACCCTTGACAGACCCTCAGCCCCAGCATTTT
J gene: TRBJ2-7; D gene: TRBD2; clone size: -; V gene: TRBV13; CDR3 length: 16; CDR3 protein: CASSVRAGGPHYEQYF; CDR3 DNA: TGTGCCAGCAGCGTCCGGGCGGGAGGGCCTCACTACGAGCAGTACTTC
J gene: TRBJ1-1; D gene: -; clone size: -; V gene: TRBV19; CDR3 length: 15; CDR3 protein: CASSISRGLNTEAFF; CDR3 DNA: TGTGCCAGTAGTATTTCCCGAGGATTGAACACTGAAGCTTTCTTT